This T cell receptor beta chain was profiled in a study of T cell repertoires in cytomegalovirus infection. The overall study: It was recently identified HLA-C-restricted and well-studied HLA-B-restricted CMV epitopes that the study used. Carrying CMV and the relevant HLA type showed in public TCR beta signatures.

General study findings and limits: Across the ex vivo response, the dominant clonotypes were HLA-C-restricted CMV-specific TCR beta clonotypes. Totalled public TCR beta family frequency picked out people who carried CMV plus the relevant HLA.

TCRdb itself ran the reads through MiXCR, one entry per CDR3 protein. The sample holds approximately 310,000 distinct CDR3 sequences, approximately 25% seen once. This clonotype has only a few counts. The antigen remains unidentified. Germline CDR1 reads SGHAT; CDR2 reads FQDESV (reference sequence). V shed 5 bases and J 1 base; nucleotides not matched to a gene: 5. The length of the CDR3 is 14 residues. The rearrangement links TRBV11-1 to TRBJ2-7; 7 positions match TRBD1. This TCR was recovered from a human donor in good health (CMV status not recorded). Some clones in this sample may be carry-over from other donors' samples. The sequenced sample was cultured PBMCs, obtained from culture after CMV antigen stimulation. The DNA for the CDR3 is TGTGCCAGCAGCCCAGGGGACAGTTCCTACGAGCAGTACTTC. Its translation: CASSPGDSSYEQYF.